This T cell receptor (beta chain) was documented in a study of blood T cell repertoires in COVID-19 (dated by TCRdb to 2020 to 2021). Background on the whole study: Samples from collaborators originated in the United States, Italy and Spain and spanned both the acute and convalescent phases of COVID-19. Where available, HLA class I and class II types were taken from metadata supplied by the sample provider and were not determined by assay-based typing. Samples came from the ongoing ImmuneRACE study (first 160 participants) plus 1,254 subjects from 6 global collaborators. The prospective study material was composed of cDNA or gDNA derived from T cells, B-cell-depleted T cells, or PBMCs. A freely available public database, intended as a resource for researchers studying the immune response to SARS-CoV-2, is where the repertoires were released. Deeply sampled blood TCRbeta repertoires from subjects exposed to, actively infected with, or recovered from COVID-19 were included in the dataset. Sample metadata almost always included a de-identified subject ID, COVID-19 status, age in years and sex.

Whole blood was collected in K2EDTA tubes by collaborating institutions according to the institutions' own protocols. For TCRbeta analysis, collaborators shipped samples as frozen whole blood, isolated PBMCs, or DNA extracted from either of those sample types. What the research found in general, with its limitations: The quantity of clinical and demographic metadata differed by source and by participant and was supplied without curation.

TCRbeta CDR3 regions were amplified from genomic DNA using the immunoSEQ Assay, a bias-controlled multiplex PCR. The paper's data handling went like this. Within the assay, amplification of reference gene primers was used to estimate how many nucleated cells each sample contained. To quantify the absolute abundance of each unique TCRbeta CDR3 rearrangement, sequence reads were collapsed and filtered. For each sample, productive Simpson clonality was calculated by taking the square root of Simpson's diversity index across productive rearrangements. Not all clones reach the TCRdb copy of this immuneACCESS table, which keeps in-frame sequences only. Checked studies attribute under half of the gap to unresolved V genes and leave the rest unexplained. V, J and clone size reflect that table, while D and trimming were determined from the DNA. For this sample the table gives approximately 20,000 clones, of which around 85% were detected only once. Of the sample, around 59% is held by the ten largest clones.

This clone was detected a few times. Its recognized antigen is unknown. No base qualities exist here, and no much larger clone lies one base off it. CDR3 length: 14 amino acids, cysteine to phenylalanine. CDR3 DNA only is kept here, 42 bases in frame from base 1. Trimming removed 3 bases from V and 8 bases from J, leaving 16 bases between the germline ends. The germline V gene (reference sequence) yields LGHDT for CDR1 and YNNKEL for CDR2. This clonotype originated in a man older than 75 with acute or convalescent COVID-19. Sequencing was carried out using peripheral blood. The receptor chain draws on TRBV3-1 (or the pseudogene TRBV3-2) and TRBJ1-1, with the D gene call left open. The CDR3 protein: CASSHGRSRVEAFF. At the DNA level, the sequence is TGTGCCAGCAGCCATGGGAGAAGCCGAGTAGAAGCTTTCTTT.